This TCR beta chain was recorded in a study of blood T cell repertoires in COVID-19. Whole-study context: Both acute and convalescent COVID-19 samples were obtained from the United States, Italy and Spain. PBMCs, B-cell-depleted T cells, or T cells provided the cDNA or gDNA that made up the material.

Original methodology: For nucleated cells, counts were estimated from reference gene primer amplification. Produced via immunoSEQ multiplex PCR; TCRdb's table is partial and in-frame only. V, J and clone size are taken as reported in that table, and D and trimming were inferred from the DNA itself. There are about 180,000 clones in the sample; 75% to 85% occur only once, and 1.5% lies in the top ten. This clone has only a few counts. The germline V gene encodes CDR1 LGHNA and CDR2 YNFKEQ. The CDR3 spans 14 residues. V lost 1 base to trimming and J lost 6 bases; unmatched junction nucleotides: 4. The sequence was collected from a human donor in a cohort sampled during active COVID-19. Material for sequencing was peripheral blood. The chain uses TRBV4-2 and TRBJ1-2; TRBD1 matches 8 bases. The CDR3 loop is CASSQVGQGDGYTF. The CDR3 DNA reads TGTGCCAGCAGCCAAGTTGGACAGGGTGATGGCTACACCTTC.